The TCR beta chain described here comes from a study of T-cell reconstitution after alpha-beta-depleted transplantation in children. The germline gives CDR1 MDHEN, CDR2 SYDVKM. CDR3 size: 14 residues. V was trimmed by 6 bases and J by 6 bases, leaving 15 bases between them. This clonotype was detected only a few times. This sample's TCRbeta library carried unique molecular identifier barcodes. A single record per CDR3 protein comes from TCRdb applying MiXCR to the PCR reads. Among over 300,000 distinct CDR3 sequences, 10% to 13% were seen once, and the ten largest hold about 2.3%. The J gene is TRBJ2-1, the V gene TRBV28, with D tentatively TRBD2 (6 bases). The sample consisted of PBMCs from the stem cell graft donor, taken from the stem cell graft. The sequence derives from a human donor who donated a stem cell graft to a child with acute lymphoblastic leukemia. This CDR3 reads CASSPPGTANEQFF. CDR3 nucleotide sequence: TGTGCCAGCAGCCCCCCGGGGACTGCCAATGAGCAGTTCTTC.